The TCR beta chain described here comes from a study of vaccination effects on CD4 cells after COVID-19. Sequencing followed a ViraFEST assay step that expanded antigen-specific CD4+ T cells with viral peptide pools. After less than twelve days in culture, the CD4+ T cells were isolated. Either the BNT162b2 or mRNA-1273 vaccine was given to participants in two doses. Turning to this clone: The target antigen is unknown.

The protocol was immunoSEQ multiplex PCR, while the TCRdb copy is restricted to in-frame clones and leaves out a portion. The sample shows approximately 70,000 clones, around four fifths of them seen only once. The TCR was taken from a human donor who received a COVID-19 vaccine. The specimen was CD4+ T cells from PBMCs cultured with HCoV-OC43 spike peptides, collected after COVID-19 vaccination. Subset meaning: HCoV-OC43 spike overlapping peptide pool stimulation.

This CDR3 is CASSFGQGANTGELFF. CDR3 in DNA: TGTGCCAGCAGCTTTGGACAGGGGGCTAACACCGGGGAGCTGTTTTTT. The J gene is TRBJ2-2, the V gene TRBV5-4; 11 bases map to TRBD1. Germline trimming cut 2 bases from V and 2 bases from J; bases unmatched to any gene: 2. Germline CDR1 SGHNT, CDR2 YYREEE (reference sequence). This CDR3 has 16 residues.